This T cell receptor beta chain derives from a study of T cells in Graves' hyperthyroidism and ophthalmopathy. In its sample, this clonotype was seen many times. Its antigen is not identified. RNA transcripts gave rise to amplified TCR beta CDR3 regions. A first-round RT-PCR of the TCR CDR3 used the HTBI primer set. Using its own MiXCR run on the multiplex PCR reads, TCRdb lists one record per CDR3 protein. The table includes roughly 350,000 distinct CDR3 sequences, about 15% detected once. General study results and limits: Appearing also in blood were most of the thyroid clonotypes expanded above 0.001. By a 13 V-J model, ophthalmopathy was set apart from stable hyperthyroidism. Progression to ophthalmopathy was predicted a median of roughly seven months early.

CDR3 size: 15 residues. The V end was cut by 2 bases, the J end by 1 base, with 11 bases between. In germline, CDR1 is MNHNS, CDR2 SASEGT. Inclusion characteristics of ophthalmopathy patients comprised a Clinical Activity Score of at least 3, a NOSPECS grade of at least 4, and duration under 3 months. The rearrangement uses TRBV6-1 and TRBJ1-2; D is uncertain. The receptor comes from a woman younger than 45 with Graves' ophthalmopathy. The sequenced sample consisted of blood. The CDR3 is CASSEKGTINYGYTF. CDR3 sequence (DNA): TGTGCCAGCAGTGAAAAGGGCACCATTAACTATGGCTACACCTTC.